A single sample is the source of the 24 T cell receptor beta chains below, sequenced in a study of blood T cell repertoires in COVID-19. Here immunoSEQ multiplex PCR was the method, and the copy in TCRdb shows in-frame clones only, minus some. Among about 170,000 clones, roughly 88% were seen once, and the ten largest hold around 4.8%. The sample was peripheral blood. These receptors came from a man aged 18 to 29 with COVID-19, enrolled during active disease.

Remarks on this clone: A junction boundary mismatches the germline segment, possibly from a read error. The chain joins TRBV7-2 to TRBJ1-4; D is unresolved. In germline, CDR1 is SGHTA, CDR2 FQGNSA. The CDR3 extends over 14 amino acids. The CDR3 DNA reads as TGTGCCAGCAGCTTAGATGGCCGCGGGGAAAAACTGCTTTTT. It translates to CASSLDGRGEKLLF.

This clone was detected once. This chain links TRBV2 with TRBJ2-3, with TRBD1 identical over 8 bases. V dropped 3 bases and J dropped 5; count of bases not matched to a gene: 7. CDR1 and CDR2 from the germline V gene are SNHLY and FYNNEI. The CDR3 has 15 amino acids. The CDR3 is CASSDQGARGDTQYF. In DNA form, the CDR3 reads TGTGCCAGCAGTGACCAGGGGGCAAGGGGAGATACGCAGTATTTT.

A single count supports this clone. The rearrangement links TRBV9 to TRBJ1-2; a weak D match, TRBD1 (6 bases). CDR1 is SGDLS and CDR2 is YYNGEE in the germline V gene. The CDR3 is 13 residues long. V lost 3 bases and J 8 bases, leaving 14 bases between the germline ends. CDR3 protein: CASSALTDSGYTF. CDR3 coding DNA: TGTGCCAGCAGCGCTCTAACGGACAGCGGCTACACCTTC.

The chain recombines TRBV28 with TRBJ1-1, with D maybe TRBD1 (6 bases). The CDR3 length is 12 residues. Germline V lookup: CDR1 MDHEN, CDR2 SYDVKM. The germline V and J ends were trimmed by 3 bases and 8 bases, with 10 bases remaining between them. The CDR3 protein is CASSLLQGEAFF. The CDR3 DNA is TGTGCCAGCAGTTTGCTGCAGGGGGAAGCTTTCTTT.

This clone was counted once. This sequence joins TRBV4-2 and TRBJ2-7, with 8 bases lining up with TRBD1. V trimming: 3 bases; J trimming: 3 bases; junction bases outside the gene matches: 4. The CDR3 consists of 14 residues. Germline V gene lookup returns CDR1 LGHNA and CDR2 YNFKEQ. CDR3 sequence reads: CASSHRDRHYEQYF. The CDR3 DNA reads as TGTGCCAGCAGCCACCGGGACAGGCACTACGAGCAGTACTTC.

The rearrangement joins TRBV28 to TRBJ2-1, with D tentatively TRBD2 (7 bases). This CDR3 contains 16 residues. The germline V gene encodes CDR1 MDHEN and CDR2 SYDVKM. The ends were cut back, 2 bases at V and 2 bases at J, with 13 bases in the middle. The CDR3: CASSLRGGGPYNEQFF. DNA of the CDR3: TGTGCCAGCAGTTTACGAGGGGGAGGGCCCTACAATGAGCAGTTCTTC.

The rearrangement links TRBV5-1 to TRBJ2-1, with a weak D call TRBD2 (6 bases). The germline V gene encodes CDR1 SGHRS and CDR2 YFSETQ. Deletions cut 4 bases from V and 11 bases from J, with 10 bases between. This CDR3 is 11 amino acids long. CDR3 region: CASSGGGQQFF. DNA of the CDR3: TGCGCCAGCAGCGGCGGAGGGCAGCAGTTCTTC. The full variable domain, rest sourced from reference TRBV5-1 and TRBJ2-1, is KAGVTQTPRYLIKTRGQQVTLSCSPISGHRSVSWYQQTPGQGLQFLFEYFSETQRNKGNFPGRFSGRQFSNSRSEMNVSTLELGDSALYLCASSGGGQQFFGPGTRLTVL.

The rearrangement uses TRBV19 and TRBJ1-4; D gene unclear. In germline, CDR1 is LNHDA, CDR2 SQIVND (reference sequence). V was clipped by 6 bases and J by 7 bases, with 12 bases between them. The CDR3 spans 13 residues. CDR3 region: CASRGQASEKLFF. CDR3 nucleotide sequence: TGTGCCAGTAGAGGCCAAGCTAGTGAAAAACTGTTTTTT.

The V call is TRBV7-9, the J call TRBJ1-1; 7 bases line up with TRBD1. V was pared by 3 bases and J by 3 bases, with 4 bases of the junction left unmatched. The germline gives CDR1 SEHNR, CDR2 FQNEAQ (reference sequence). The CDR3 sequence is 14 residues long. The CDR3 here is CASSLGQGDTEAFF. CDR3 DNA: TGTGCCAGCAGCTTGGGCCAGGGGGACACTGAAGCTTTCTTT.

This clone came up once. V usage is TRBV5-8 and J usage is TRBJ2-1; unclear D gene. V lost 1 base to trimming and J lost 8 bases, with 7 bases between them. There are 12 residues in the CDR3. Germline V gives CDR1 SGHTS, CDR2 YDEGEE. CDR3 protein: CASSLFGYEQFF. For the CDR3, the DNA is TGTGCCAGCAGCTTGTTCGGGTATGAGCAGTTCTTC.

DNA for the CDR3: TGTGCCTGGAATAAAGTTCAGGGAAGGGGCTACACCTTC. Amino acids: CAWNKVQGRGYTF. The chain is built from TRBV30 and TRBJ1-2; D might be TRBD1 (5 bases). Germline CDR1 and CDR2: GTSNPN and SVGIG (reference sequence). Trimming pared 4 bases from V and 8 bases from J, leaving 17 bases between. The CDR3 consists of 13 residues.

The chain recombines TRBV27 with TRBJ1-5; a weak D match, TRBD1 (6 bases). CDR1 and CDR2 from the germline V gene are MNHEY and SMNVEV (reference sequence). V was shortened by 3 bases and J by 1 base, with 16 bases between the two germline ends. CDR3 length: 17 amino acids. CDR3 region: CASSFQGPSVSNQPQHF. CDR3 bases: TGTGCCAGCAGTTTTCAGGGGCCGTCGGTAAGCAATCAGCCCCAGCATTTT.

This chain connects TRBV30 to TRBJ1-2; D unclear. Looked up from germline, CDR1 is GTSNPN and CDR2 is SVGIG (reference sequence). The length of the CDR3 is 12 residues. V gave up 0 bases and J gave up 3 bases, with 5 bases separating them. CDR3 coding DNA: TGTGCCTGGAGTGTACTGGACTATGGCTACACCTTC. This codes for CAWSVLDYGYTF.

This clone was seen only once. The chain has TRBV11-2 and TRBJ1-5; D is possibly TRBD1 (5 bases). The CDR3 loop spans 14 amino acids. The V end was cut by 4 bases, the J end by 7 bases, with 14 bases between. The germline V gene has CDR1 SGHAT and CDR2 FQNNGV. CDR3 amino acids: CASSYAGDGQPQHF. CDR3 coding DNA: TGTGCCAGCAGCTACGCGGGGGATGGGCAGCCCCAGCATTTT.

The V call is TRBV25-1, the J call TRBJ1-3; D may be TRBD1 (5 bases). The germline gives CDR1 MGHDK, CDR2 SYGVNS. V gave up 2 bases and J gave up 0 bases, with 8 bases separating them. The length of the CDR3 is 15 residues. For the CDR3, the DNA is TGTGCCAGCAGTGAACAGGGAAGCTCTGGAAACACCATATATTTT. Protein sequence: CASSEQGSSGNTIYF.

V usage is TRBV28 and J usage is TRBJ2-7; 13 nucleotides align to TRBD2. This CDR3 is built from 17 residues. CDR1 and CDR2 from the germline V gene are MDHEN and SYDVKM. The junction had 8 bases not matched to a gene; V was cut back by 6 bases and J by 0 bases. This CDR3 reads CASSTGTSGIFSYEQYF. The CDR3 region has the DNA TGTGCCAGCAGCACCGGGACTAGCGGGATTTTCTCCTACGAGCAGTACTTC.

The CDR3 loop reads CASRAGVGSEQFF. The CDR3 DNA follows: TGTGCCAGCAGGGCCGGAGTGGGGAGCGAGCAGTTCTTC. The chain recombines TRBV5-6 with TRBJ2-1; possible D gene TRBD2, 5 bases. The CDR3 runs to 13 residues. Deletions cut 5 bases from V and 10 bases from J, with 16 bases between. Germline CDR1 and CDR2: SGHDT and YYEEEE. The variable domain in full, with the rest retrieved from reference TRBV5-6 and TRBJ2-1, is DAGVTQSPTHLIKTRGQQVTLRCSPKSGHDTVSWYQQALGQGPQFIFQYYEEEERQRGNFPDRFSGHQFPNYSSELNVNALLLGDSALYLCASRAGVGSEQFFGPGTRLTVL.

The chain uses TRBV18 and TRBJ2-1; D gene ambiguous. Germline CDR1 KGHSH, CDR2 LQKENI. V was shortened by 2 bases and J by 6 bases, with 8 bases between the two germline ends. The CDR3 totals 13 residues. CDR3 in amino acids: CASSPDNSNEQFF. CDR3 nucleotide sequence: TGTGCCAGCTCACCAGACAACAGCAATGAGCAGTTCTTC.

CDR3 sequence: CSVVTGGYEQYF. Written as DNA, the CDR3 is TGCAGCGTTGTTACCGGGGGCTACGAGCAGTACTTC. The gene calls are TRBV29-1 and TRBJ2-7, with D possibly matching TRBD2 (6 bases). This CDR3 region has 12 residues. The germline V and J ends were trimmed by 4 bases and 3 bases, with 10 bases remaining between them. Germline values: CDR1 SQVTM, CDR2 ANQGSEA.

V and J are TRBV18 and TRBJ2-3; 9 bases fit TRBD1. From germline, CDR1 is KGHSH and CDR2 LQKENI. Trimming took 3 bases from V and 0 from J; bases not matched to a gene: 10. CDR3 length: 18 residues. The CDR3 reads CASSPRPGTGSSTDTQYF. The CDR3 region has the DNA TGTGCCAGCTCACCCCGTCCCGGGACAGGGTCTAGCACAGATACGCAGTATTTT. Looking up the rest from reference TRBV18 and TRBJ2-3 gives the full variable domain: NAGVMQNPRHLVRRRGQEARLRCSPMKGHSHVYWYRQLPEEGLKFMVYLQKENIIDESGMPKERFSAEFPKEGPSILRIQQVVRGDSAAYFCASSPRPGTGSSTDTQYFGPGTRLTVL.

The gene calls are TRBV4-1 and TRBJ1-1; 9 positions agree with TRBD1. V was pared by 6 bases and J by 5 bases, with 7 bases of the junction left unmatched. CDR3 size: 14 residues. The germline gives CDR1 MGHRA, CDR2 YSYEKL. The DNA for the CDR3 is TGCGCCAGCAGGGGGACAGGGAGGGGTACTGAAGCTTTCTTT. This gives the protein CASRGTGRGTEAFF.

The chain recombines TRBV5-8 with TRBJ1-1; TRBD1 might be the D (5 bases). The germline V and J ends were trimmed by 0 bases and 0 bases, with 9 bases remaining between them. CDR3 length: 15 amino acids. The germline V gene encodes CDR1 SGHTS and CDR2 YDEGEE. The CDR3 coding sequence is TGTGCCAGCAGCTTGGGACAGAGCCTGAACACTGAAGCTTTCTTT. It specifies CASSLGQSLNTEAFF. Supplemented by reference TRBV5-8 and TRBJ1-1, the full variable domain reads EAGVTQSPTHLIKTRGQQATLRCSPISGHTSVYWYQQALGLGLQFLLWYDEGEERNRGNFPPRFSGRQFPNYSSELNVNALELEDSALYLCASSLGQSLNTEAFFGQGTRLTVV.

The V call is TRBV5-5, the J call TRBJ2-4, with 7 bases aligning to TRBD1. Unmatched junction bases numbered 6, after V lost 3 bases and J lost 0 bases. The germline V gene encodes CDR1 SGHKS and CDR2 YYEKEE (reference sequence). The CDR3 has 16 residues. CDR3 protein: CASSSAGGIAKNIQYF. The CDR3 nucleotides read TGTGCCAGCAGCTCCGCAGGGGGTATAGCCAAAAACATTCAGTACTTC. The full variable domain, its missing parts supplied by reference TRBV5-5 and TRBJ2-4, is DAGVTQSPTHLIKTRGQQVTLRCSPISGHKSVSWYQQVLGQGPQFIFQYYEKEERGRGNFPDRFSARQFPNYSSELNVNALLLGDSALYLCASSSAGGIAKNIQYFGAGTRLSVL.

V gene TRBV24-1 combines with J gene TRBJ2-1; 7 bases fit TRBD1. This CDR3 has 14 amino acids. The germline gives CDR1 KGHDR, CDR2 SFDVKD. With V trimmed by 7 bases and J by 0 bases, 2 bases remained unmatched. The CDR3 coding sequence is TGTGCCACCAGGGACAGGAACTCCTACAATGAGCAGTTCTTC. Translation gives CATRDRNSYNEQFF.